The clone carrying this TCR beta chain was observed many times. This CDR3 has 16 residues. V lost 5 bases to trimming and J lost 7 bases; unmatched junction nucleotides: 8. CDR1 is SGHDT and CDR2 is YYEEEE in the germline V gene. This specimen belongs to a study of T cells in Graves' hyperthyroidism and ophthalmopathy. Amplified TCR beta CDR3 regions derived from RNA transcripts. During a first-round RT-PCR of the TCR CDR3, the HTBI primer set was used. TCRdb redid the calling of the multiplex PCR reads with MiXCR, one entry per CDR3 protein. This table has approximately 610,000 distinct CDR3 sequences, roughly 14% appearing once.

The TCR was taken from a woman aged 40 to 50 with Graves' ophthalmopathy. The genes are TRBV5-6 and TRBJ2-2; TRBD2 aligns across 13 bases. The specimen was blood. The CDR3: CASRELAGGPIGELFF. The CDR3 region has the DNA TGTGCCAGCAGAGAACTAGCGGGAGGGCCTATCGGGGAGCTGTTTTTT.